This is a list of T cell receptor beta chains from one sample in a study of PD-L1 blockade in urothelial cancer. Sequenced by immunoSEQ multiplex PCR; TCRdb stores in-frame clones only, minus some. The sample has about 93,000 clones, about 90% seen once. Sequenced here: PBMCs, sampled around atezolizumab (anti-PD-L1) treatment. The receptors stem from a man aged 55 to 69 with urothelial cancer. CDR3s include the opening cysteine and the closing phenylalanine or tryptophan. The D gene is left open where the match is weak. A row's size may be missing; if present it is once, few, many or a size class.

>TRBJ1-2|TRBV5-1|once|NA
CASSEGQNLYGYTF
TGCGCCAGCAGCGAAGGACAGAACTTGTATGGCTACACCTTC
>TRBJ2-7|TRBV11-3|NA|TRBD2
CASSHTGLEICEQYF
TGTGCCAGCAGCCATACGGGACTAGAGATTTGCGAGCAGTACTTC
>TRBJ1-1|TRBV19|NA|NA
CASSATHSQGMNTEAFF
TGTGCCAGTAGTGCAACCCACTCACAGGGAATGAACACTGAAGCTTTCTTT
>TRBJ2-2|TRBV6-5|NA|TRBD2
CASRLAGGDTGELFF
TGTGCCAGCAGACTAGCGGGGGGAGACACCGGGGAGCTGTTTTTT
>TRBJ2-5|TRBV11-3|NA|NA
CASSLGQGETQYF
TGTGCCAGCAGCTTAGGCCAGGGAGAGACCCAGTACTTC
>TRBJ2-1|TRBV5-1|NA|TRBD2
CASSLLAGSYNEQFF
TGCGCCAGCAGCTTACTAGCGGGGTCCTACAATGAGCAGTTCTTC
>TRBJ2-7|TRBV21-1|NA|NA
CASSKVLIGRGRDEQYF
TGTGCCAGCAGCAAAGTGCTGATAGGCAGGGGGCGGGACGAGCAGTACTTC
>TRBJ1-3|TRBV18|NA|NA
CASRISGLFSGNTIYF
TGTGCCAGCCGTATCTCAGGGCTTTTCTCTGGAAACACCATATATTTT
>TRBJ1-5|TRBV6-1|NA|NA
CASSERGTASGQPQHF
TGTGCCAGCAGTGAAAGGGGGACGGCCTCAGGGCAGCCCCAGCATTTT
>TRBJ2-7|TRBV30|few|NA
CAWSPSSYEQYF
TGTGCCTGGAGTCCCAGCTCCTACGAGCAGTACTTC